Listed here is a single TCR beta chain. In the authors' methods: For nucleated cells, counts were estimated from reference gene primer amplification. TCRdb's copy holds only in-frame clones and misses some; the assay was immunoSEQ multiplex PCR. V and J calls and clone size are given by that table; D and trimming were obtained from the DNA. This table has a few hundred thousand clones, about four fifths appearing once. The source of the sample is a study of blood T cell repertoires in COVID-19. The wider study: COVID-19 samples collected from the United States, Italy and Spain covered acute and convalescent phases. PBMCs, B-cell-depleted T cells, or T cells provided the cDNA or gDNA that made up the material.

V trimming: 7 bases; J trimming: 0 bases; junction bases outside the gene matches: 22. This CDR3 is 20 amino acids long. The germline CDR1 and CDR2 sequences are MDHEN and SYDVKM. The gene calls are TRBV28 and TRBJ2-7; 9 bases agree with TRBD2. Source material: peripheral blood. This receptor was taken from a woman older than 75 with acute or convalescent COVID-19. CDR3 coding DNA: TGTGCCAGCACTCCTCAATTAGGGTGGGCTAGCGGGGCGACCTCCTACGAGCAGTACTTC. Translation: CASTPQLGWASGATSYEQYF.